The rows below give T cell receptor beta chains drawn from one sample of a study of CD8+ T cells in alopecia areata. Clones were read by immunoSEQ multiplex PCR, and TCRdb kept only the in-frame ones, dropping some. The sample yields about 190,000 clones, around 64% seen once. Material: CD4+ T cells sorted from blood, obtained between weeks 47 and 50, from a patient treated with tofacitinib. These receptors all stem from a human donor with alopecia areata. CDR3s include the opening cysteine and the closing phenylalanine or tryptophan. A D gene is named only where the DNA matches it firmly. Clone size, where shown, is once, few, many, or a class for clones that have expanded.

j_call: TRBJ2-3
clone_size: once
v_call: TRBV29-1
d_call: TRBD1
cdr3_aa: CSVSGQGVGRGGSTDTQYF
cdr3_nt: TGCAGCGTGTCGGGACAGGGAGTAGGGAGAGGCGGCTCCACAGATACGCAGTATTTT

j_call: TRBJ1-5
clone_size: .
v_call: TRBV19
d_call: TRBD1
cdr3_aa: CASTLSTGALNQPQHF
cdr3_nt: TGTGCCAGTACCTTATCGACAGGGGCCCTCAATCAGCCCCAGCATTTT

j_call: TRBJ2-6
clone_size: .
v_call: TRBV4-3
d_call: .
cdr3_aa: CASSQDQLRVAGANVLTF
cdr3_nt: TGCGCCAGCAGCCAAGACCAACTAAGGGTTGCTGGGGCCAACGTCCTGACTTTC

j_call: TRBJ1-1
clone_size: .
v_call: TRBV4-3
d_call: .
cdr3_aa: CASSQEGLSTEAFF
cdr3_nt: TGCGCCAGCAGCCAAGAAGGACTGAGCACTGAAGCTTTCTTT

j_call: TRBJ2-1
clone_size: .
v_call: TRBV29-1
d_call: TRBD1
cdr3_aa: CSGGTGDEQFF
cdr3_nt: TGCAGCGGGGGGACAGGGGATGAGCAGTTCTTC

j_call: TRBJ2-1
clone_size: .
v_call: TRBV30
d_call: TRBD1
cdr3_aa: CAWTGQFSEQFF
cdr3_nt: TGTGCCTGGACGGGACAGTTTAGTGAGCAGTTCTTC

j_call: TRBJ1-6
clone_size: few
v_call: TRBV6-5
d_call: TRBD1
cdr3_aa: CASRPPTGIGSPLHF
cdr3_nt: TGTGCCAGCAGACCCCCGACAGGGATAGGGTCACCCCTCCACTTT

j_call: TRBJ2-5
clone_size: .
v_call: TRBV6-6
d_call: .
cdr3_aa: CASSYSFGEETQYF
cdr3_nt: TGTGCCAGCAGTTACTCGTTCGGGGAAGAGACCCAGTACTTC

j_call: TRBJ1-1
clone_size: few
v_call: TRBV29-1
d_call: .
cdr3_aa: CSVADTEAFF
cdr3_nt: TGCAGCGTTGCGGACACTGAAGCTTTCTTT

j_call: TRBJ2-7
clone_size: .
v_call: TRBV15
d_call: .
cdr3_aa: CATSTPPLYEQYF
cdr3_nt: TGTGCCACCAGCACCCCACCCTTATACGAGCAGTACTTC

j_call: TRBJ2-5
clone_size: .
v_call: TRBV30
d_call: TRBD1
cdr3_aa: CAWSGDSRQETQYF
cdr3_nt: TGTGCCTGGAGTGGGGACAGCCGCCAAGAGACCCAGTACTTC

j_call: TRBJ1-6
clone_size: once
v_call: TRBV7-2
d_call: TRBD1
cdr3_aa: CASSPGQGMGSPLHF
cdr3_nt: TGTGCCAGCAGCCCAGGACAGGGGATGGGTTCACCCCTCCACTTT

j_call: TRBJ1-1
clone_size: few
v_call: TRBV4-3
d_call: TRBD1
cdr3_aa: CASSQGQGTEAFF
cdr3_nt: TGCGCCAGCAGCCAAGGACAGGGAACTGAAGCTTTCTTT

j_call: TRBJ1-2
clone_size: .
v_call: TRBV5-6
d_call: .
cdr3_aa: CASSTGAYGYTF
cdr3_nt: TGTGCCAGCAGCACGGGAGCTTATGGCTACACCTTC

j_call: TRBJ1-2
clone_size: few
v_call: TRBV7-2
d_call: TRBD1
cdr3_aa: CASSLQGNYGYTF
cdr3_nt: TGTGCCAGCAGCCTACAGGGGAACTATGGCTACACCTTC

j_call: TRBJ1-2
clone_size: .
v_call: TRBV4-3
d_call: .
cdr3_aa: CASSPRSAGNLDGYTF
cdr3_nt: TGCGCCAGCAGCCCTCGATCCGCGGGGAATCTCGATGGCTACACCTTC

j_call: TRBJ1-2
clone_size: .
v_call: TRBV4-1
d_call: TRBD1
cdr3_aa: CASSQVATGNYGYTF
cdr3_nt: TGCGCCAGCAGCCAAGTGGCGACAGGGAATTATGGCTACACCTTC

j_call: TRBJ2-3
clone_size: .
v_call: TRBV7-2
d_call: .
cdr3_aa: CASSLFAETTDTQYF
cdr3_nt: TGTGCCAGCAGCTTATTCGCGGAGACTACAGATACGCAGTATTTT

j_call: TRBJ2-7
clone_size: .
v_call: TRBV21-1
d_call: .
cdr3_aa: CASSKDAGNYEQYF
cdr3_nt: TGTGCCAGCAGCAAAGACGCAGGGAACTACGAGCAGTACTTC

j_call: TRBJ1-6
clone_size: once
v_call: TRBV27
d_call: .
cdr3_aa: CASSPGGTVYNSPLHF
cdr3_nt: TGTGCCAGCAGTCCGGGAGGGACCGTTTATAATTCACCCCTCCACTTT

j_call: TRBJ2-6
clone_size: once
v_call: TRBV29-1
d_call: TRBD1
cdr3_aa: CSVRTGVQESGANVLTF
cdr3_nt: TGCAGCGTTCGCACAGGGGTTCAGGAGAGTGGGGCCAACGTCCTGACTTTC

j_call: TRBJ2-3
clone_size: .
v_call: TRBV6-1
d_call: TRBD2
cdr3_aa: CASSERLAGGRDTQYF
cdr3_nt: TGTGCCAGCAGTGAACGGCTAGCGGGGGGGAGAGATACGCAGTATTTT

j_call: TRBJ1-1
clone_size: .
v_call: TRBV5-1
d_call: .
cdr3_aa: CASSSEDSLRTEAFF
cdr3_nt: TGCGCCAGCAGCTCAGAGGACAGCCTACGGACTGAAGCTTTCTTT

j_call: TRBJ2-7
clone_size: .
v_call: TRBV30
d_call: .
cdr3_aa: CAWGSSSYEQYF
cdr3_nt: TGTGCCTGGGGCTCAAGCTCCTACGAGCAGTACTTC

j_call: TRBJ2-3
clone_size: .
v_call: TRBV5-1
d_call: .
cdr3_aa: CASSLAAGSTDTQYF
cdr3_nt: TGCGCCAGCAGCTTGGCCGCGGGGTCGACAGATACGCAGTATTTT

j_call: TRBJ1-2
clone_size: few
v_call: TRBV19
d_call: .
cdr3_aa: CASARSGVPYGYTF
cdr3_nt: TGTGCCAGCGCTCGCTCAGGGGTACCCTATGGCTACACCTTC

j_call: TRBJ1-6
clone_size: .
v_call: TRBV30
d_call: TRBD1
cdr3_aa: CAWSVPGQGAYNSPLHF
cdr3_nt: TGTGCCTGGAGTGTACCGGGACAGGGTGCCTATAATTCACCCCTCCACTTT

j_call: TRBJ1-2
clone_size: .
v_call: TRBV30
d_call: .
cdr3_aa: CAWSVLGTEDRPLYGYTF
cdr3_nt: TGTGCCTGGAGTGTACTGGGTACAGAAGACCGACCGCTTTATGGCTACACCTTC

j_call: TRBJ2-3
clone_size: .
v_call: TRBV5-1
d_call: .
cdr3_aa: CASSLARQSAGTDTQYF
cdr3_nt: TGCGCCAGCAGCTTGGCCAGACAGTCGGCGGGCACAGATACGCAGTATTTT

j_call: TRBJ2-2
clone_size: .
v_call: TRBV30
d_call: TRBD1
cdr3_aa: CAWSVTRGLAGELFF
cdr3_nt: TGTGCCTGGAGTGTTACCAGGGGGCTGGCCGGGGAGCTGTTTTTT

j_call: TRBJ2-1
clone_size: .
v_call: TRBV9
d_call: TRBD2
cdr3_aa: CASSVEPTSGGYNEQFF
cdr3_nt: TGTGCCAGCAGCGTAGAGCCGACTAGCGGGGGCTACAATGAGCAGTTCTTC

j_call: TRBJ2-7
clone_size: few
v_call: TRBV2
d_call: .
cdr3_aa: CASRTIGVVDRQLAGEQYF
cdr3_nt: TGTGCCAGCAGAACGATAGGGGTGGTAGATCGGCAATTGGCAGGGGAGCAGTACTTC

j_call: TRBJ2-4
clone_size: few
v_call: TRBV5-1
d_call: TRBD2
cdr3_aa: CASSLVLAGGSHIQYF
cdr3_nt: TGCGCCAGCAGCTTGGTTCTAGCGGGGGGCAGCCACATTCAGTACTTC

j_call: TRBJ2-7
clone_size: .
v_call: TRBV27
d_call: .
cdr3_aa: CASSLEAGEAYEQYF
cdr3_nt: TGTGCCAGCAGTTTAGAGGCAGGGGAGGCCTACGAGCAGTACTTC

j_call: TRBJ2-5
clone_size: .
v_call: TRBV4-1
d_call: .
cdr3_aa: CASSRQGQVQETQYF
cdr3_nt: TGCGCCAGCAGCCGCCAAGGGCAGGTCCAAGAGACCCAGTACTTC

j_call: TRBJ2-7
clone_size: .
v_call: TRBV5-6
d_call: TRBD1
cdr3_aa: CASSFDRVEQYF
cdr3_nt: TGTGCCAGCAGCTTTGACAGGGTTGAGCAGTACTTC

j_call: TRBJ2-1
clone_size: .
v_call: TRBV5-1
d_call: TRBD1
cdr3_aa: CASSLMGQGLNEQFF
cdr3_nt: TGCGCCAGCAGCTTGATGGGACAGGGCCTCAATGAGCAGTTCTTC

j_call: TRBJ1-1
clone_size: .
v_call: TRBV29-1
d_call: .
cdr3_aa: CSAIDTEAFF
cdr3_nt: TGCAGCGCAATTGACACTGAAGCTTTCTTT

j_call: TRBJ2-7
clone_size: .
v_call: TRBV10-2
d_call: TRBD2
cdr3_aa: CASKPGLAAREGSYEQYF
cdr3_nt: TGCGCCAGCAAACCGGGACTAGCGGCCCGCGAGGGCTCCTACGAGCAGTACTTC